These 17 T cell receptor beta chains originate from one sample sequenced in a study of beta chain features in type 1 diabetes. Broader study findings: Significant though moderate, a shortening of TCRB CDR3s appeared in all four CD4+ subsets of Type 1 diabetes patients.

The whole isolated RNA underwent reverse transcription, so sequencing captured expressed TCRB transcripts. Profiling relied on immunoSEQ multiplex PCR, and the TCRdb table lists in-frame clones only, not all of them. In the table there are under 200,000 clones, about 8.1% of which are singletons. Antigens of these TCRs are unknown. The sample comprised central memory CD4+ T cells from blood. The receptors shown here come from a young woman with type 1 diabetes.

The chain has TRBV7-2 and TRBJ1-2; D call uncertain. Germline-derived CDR1 and CDR2 are SGHTA and FQGNSA. The CDR3 has 12 amino acids. The V end was cut by 4 bases, the J end by 8 bases, with 11 bases between. The CDR3: CASSSWTAGYTF. CDR3 nucleotides: TGTGCCAGCAGCTCCTGGACTGCAGGCTACACCTTC.

V gene TRBV4-3 combines with J gene TRBJ2-5; D may be TRBD1 (6 bases). CDR3 size: 15 residues. Per the germline V gene, CDR1 is LGHNA and CDR2 is YSLEER. Trimming cost V 5 bases and J 4 bases, with 17 bases left between them. The CDR3 is CASSGRRQAGETQYF. The DNA of the CDR3 is TGCGCCAGCAGCGGGCGTAGACAGGCTGGAGAGACCCAGTACTTC.

The chain links TRBV6-5 to TRBJ2-1; D not resolved. V gave up 5 bases and J gave up 12 bases, with 14 bases separating them. The CDR3 loop spans 12 amino acids. Germline V gene sequence: CDR1 MNHEY, CDR2 SVGAGI. CDR3 protein: CASSGDLTWQFF. CDR3 sequence (DNA): TGTGCCAGCAGTGGAGATCTTACCTGGCAGTTCTTC.

A few counts support this clone. This chain connects TRBV15 to TRBJ2-4; 7 positions agree with TRBD2. The CDR3 totals 14 residues. The V gene end was trimmed by 5 bases and the J gene end by 2 bases; junction bases not matched to a gene: 3. CDR1 is LNHNV and CDR2 is YYDKDF in the germline V gene (reference sequence). The DNA of the CDR3 is TGTGCCACCAGCGGGGGGGGGTCCAAAAACATTCAGTACTTC. It codes for CATSGGGSKNIQYF. Complete variable domain (other parts from reference TRBV15 and TRBJ2-4): DAMVIQNPRYQVTQFGKPVTLSCSQTLNHNVMYWYQQKSSQAPKLLFHYYDKDFNNEADTPDNFQSRRPNTSFCFLDIRSPGLGDTAMYLCATSGGGSKNIQYFGAGTRLSVL.

The chain couples TRBV28 to TRBJ2-3; 13 bases align to TRBD2. The CDR3 covers 16 residues. The germline V gene encodes CDR1 MDHEN and CDR2 SYDVKM. The ends lost 7 bases at V and 4 bases at J; junction bases unmatched: 8. The CDR3 bases are TGTGCCAGCACCCTGGGTGGACTAGCGGGAGCAGATACGCAGTATTTT. It is translated as CASTLGGLAGADTQYF.

This clone came up a few times. The rearrangement uses TRBV29-1 and TRBJ1-3; a possible D gene is TRBD1 (6 bases). The CDR3 runs 14 residues. V shed 7 bases and J shed 1 base, with 14 bases lying between them. Germline CDR1 is SQVTM and CDR2 is ANQGSEA. This CDR3 reads CSAGLQGSGNTIYF. CDR3 coding DNA: TGCAGCGCTGGATTACAGGGTTCTGGAAACACCATATATTTT.

The chain employs TRBV5-1 and TRBJ1-4; the match to TRBD1 covers 7 bases. Unmatched junction bases numbered 3, after V lost 0 bases and J lost 10 bases. The CDR3 covers 13 residues. CDR1 and CDR2 (germline): SGHRS, YFSETQ. The CDR3 spells CASSLEDRRKLFF. Written as DNA, the CDR3 is TGCGCCAGCAGCTTGGAGGACAGGAGAAAACTGTTTTTT.

V gene TRBV7-9 combines with J gene TRBJ2-5; D remains unclear. The germline V gene encodes CDR1 SEHNR and CDR2 FQNEAQ (reference sequence). CDR3 length equals 11 residues. Trimming pared 3 bases from V and 10 bases from J, leaving 9 bases between. CDR3 residues: CASSLAEDQYF. The CDR3 DNA reads as TGTGCCAGCAGCTTGGCTGAAGACCAGTACTTC.

This clone was counted a few times. The CDR3 DNA reads as TGCGCCAGCAGCCAAGATCCTCTGAACACTGAAGCTTTCTTT. Its protein is CASSQDPLNTEAFF. The chain carries TRBV4-3 and TRBJ1-1; D remains ambiguous. The CDR3 consists of 14 residues. Germline lookup yields CDR1 LGHNA and CDR2 YSLEER. V was shortened by 0 bases and J by 0 bases, with 5 bases between the two germline ends.

V usage is TRBV2 and J usage is TRBJ2-1; 10 bases fit TRBD2. The length of the CDR3 is 16 residues. From germline, CDR1 is SNHLY and CDR2 FYNNEI. The V gene end was trimmed by 1 base and the J gene end by 6 bases; junction bases not matched to a gene: 6. This CDR3 is CASSEVGLAGVNEQFF. The CDR3 nucleotides read TGTGCCAGCAGTGAAGTCGGGCTAGCGGGGGTCAATGAGCAGTTCTTC. Full variable domain (outside the CDR3, taken from reference TRBV2 and TRBJ2-1): EPEVTQTPSHQVTQMGQEVILRCVPISNHLYFYWYRQILGQKVEFLVSFYNNEISEKSEIFDDQFSVERPDGSNFTLKIRSTKLEDSAMYFCASSEVGLAGVNEQFFGPGTRLTVL.

There are a few counts of this clone. The gene calls are TRBV4-1 and TRBJ2-7, with 7 bases matching TRBD1. The CDR3 has 19 amino acids. The ends lost 2 bases at V and 0 bases at J; junction bases unmatched: 16. Germline V CDR1 and CDR2: MGHRA, YSYEKL. CDR3 DNA: TGCGCCAGCAGCCAAACGACAAGAACAGGGGACCCAAGCTCCTACGAGCAGTACTTC. It is translated as CASSQTTRTGDPSSYEQYF.

The genes are TRBV4-2 and TRBJ2-5; 10 bases are shared with TRBD1. The CDR3 runs 16 residues. Germline CDR1 is LGHNA and CDR2 is YNFKEQ. With 2 bases clipped from V and 3 bases from J, the junction kept 6 bases outside the gene matches. The CDR3 loop reads CASSQHSGQGKETQYF. The CDR3 DNA reads as TGTGCCAGCAGCCAACACTCGGGACAGGGGAAAGAGACCCAGTACTTC.

The sample holds a few counts of this clone. One end of the junction varies from germline; a read error may be responsible. The rearrangement links TRBV10-3 to TRBJ2-7; TRBD2 matches 11 bases. Germline CDR1 and CDR2: ENHRY and SYGVKD. The CDR3 has 16 residues. This CDR3 reads CASSWVPASGGNEQYF. CDR3 bases: TGCGCCAGCAGTTGGGTCCCGGCTAGCGGGGGGAACGAGCAGTACTTC.

This clone was detected a few times. The gene calls are TRBV2 and TRBJ1-2, with D hard to call. V was pared by 6 bases and J by 0 bases, with 11 bases between. The CDR3 has 14 amino acids. CDR1 is SNHLY, CDR2 FYNNEI, per germline. In nucleotides, the CDR3 is TGTGCCAGCAGCCCCACGGGTTCTAACTATGGCTACACCTTC. This encodes CASSPTGSNYGYTF.

The chain carries TRBV19 and TRBJ2-7; possibly TRBD2 for D (6 bases). V dropped 3 bases and J dropped 1 base, with 13 bases sitting between them. This CDR3 spans 15 amino acids. Germline-derived CDR1 and CDR2 are LNHDA and SQIVND (reference sequence). The CDR3 nucleotides read TGTGCCAGTAGTATTACCGGGGGAAATTCCTACGAGCAGTACTTC. Translation gives CASSITGGNSYEQYF.

This clone was seen more than once but under ten times. J is TRBJ2-1 and V is TRBV9, with D possibly matching TRBD2 (6 bases). Germline values: CDR1 SGDLS, CDR2 YYNGEE. This CDR3 is 16 amino acids long. Trimming took off 0 bases at V and 7 bases at J, with 17 bases between the two ends. CDR3 sequence: CASSVDVGGSVNEQFF. In DNA form, the CDR3 reads TGTGCCAGCAGCGTAGATGTGGGGGGTTCCGTAAATGAGCAGTTCTTC.

The rearrangement uses TRBV11-3 and TRBJ1-1; D is undetermined. The V end lost 1 base, the J end lost 9 bases, and 9 bases lay between the germline ends. The germline gives CDR1 SGHNT, CDR2 YENEEA. The CDR3 spans 12 residues. CDR3 amino acids: CASSLGAAKAFF. The CDR3 DNA sequence: TGTGCCAGCAGCTTAGGCGCGGCTAAAGCTTTCTTT.